Given below is one T cell receptor (beta chain) in context. Antigen: not known. Only in-frame clones appear in the TCRdb table, and some are missing; sequencing was by immunoSEQ multiplex PCR. The sample holds around 23,000 clones, around 93% seen once. The entry originates in a study of monozygotic twins with cystic fibrosis. General observations from the study: V usage most resembled the co-twin in 13 of 16 pairs. Median Simpson clonality of 0.0095 suggested naive T cells predominated.

Per the germline V gene, CDR1 is LNHDA and CDR2 is SQIVND (reference sequence). The V and J ends lost 1 base and 8 bases, in that order; junction bases with no gene match: 11. This CDR3 has 15 amino acids. This TCR was sampled from a girl aged 2-10 years with cystic fibrosis. The rearrangement links TRBV19 to TRBJ2-7; 7 nucleotides agree with TRBD1. Material: blood. The CDR3 nucleotides are TGTGCCAGTAGTATAGTCCATTCCGGGACAGAGAAGCAGTACTTC. This encodes CASSIVHSGTEKQYF.